These 10 T cell receptor beta chains share one sample of origin, sequenced in a study of post-analysis software for immune sequencing data. The study's findings and limits: TRBV5-6, TRBV5-1 and TRBV20-1 belonged to a set of about five TRBV segments that were more frequent in patients than controls.

What these receptors recognize is not known. Carried by the TCR beta cDNA libraries were unique molecular identifiers. In TCRdb, the PCR reads were re-called with MiXCR into one record per CDR3 protein. The sample includes 750,000 to 950,000 distinct CDR3 sequences, approximately 44% of them seen just once. Sequencing was carried out using blood. The receptors come from a girl aged 10-17 years with multiple sclerosis.

The V gene is TRBV2, the J gene TRBJ2-1; TRBD2 matches 7 bases. The CDR3 consists of 14 residues. The junction had 5 bases not matched to a gene; V was cut back by 4 bases and J by 5 bases. In germline, CDR1 is SNHLY, CDR2 FYNNEI. The CDR3 here is CASSASSGDNEQFF. CDR3 nucleotide sequence: TGTGCCAGCAGTGCTTCTAGCGGAGACAATGAGCAGTTCTTC.

The gene calls are TRBV20-1 and TRBJ2-3, with a possible D match to TRBD2 (6 bases). This CDR3 is 16 amino acids long. Trimming cost V 3 bases and J 5 bases, with 21 bases left between them. Germline V gene lookup returns CDR1 DFQATT and CDR2 SNEGSKA (reference sequence). This CDR3 is CSASNPATVGGDTQYF. The CDR3 nucleotides read TGCAGTGCTAGTAATCCGGCGACGGTGGGGGGAGATACGCAGTATTTT.

CDR3 protein: CASSPGSSPEEKYF. The CDR3 bases are TGTGCCAGCAGCCCCGGGTCTTCCCCGGAGGAGAAGTATTTT. J is TRBJ2-3 and V is TRBV7-2, with D perhaps TRBD2 (5 bases). Germline CDR1 SGHTA, CDR2 FQGNSA. This CDR3 spans 14 amino acids. The germline V and J ends were trimmed by 5 bases and 13 bases, with 22 bases remaining between them. Using reference TRBV7-2 and TRBJ2-3 for the parts outside the CDR3, the full variable domain is GAGVSQSPSNKVTEKGKDVELRCDPISGHTALYWYRQSLGQGLEFLIYFQGNSAPDKSGLPSDRFSAERTGGSVSTLTIQRTQQEDSAVYLCASSPGSSPEEKYFGPGTRLTVL.

Notes on this clonotype: Relative to the germline gene, one junction end is altered; a read error may explain this. The chain joins TRBV29-1 to TRBJ2-1; 10 positions match TRBD2. The CDR3 totals 16 residues. Germline V gene sequence: CDR1 SQVTM, CDR2 ANQGSEA. In nucleotides, the CDR3 is TGCAGCGTTGATGGGCTAGCGGGAGAAACCTACAATGAACAGTTCTTC. It translates to CSVDGLAGETYNEQFF.

This sequence joins TRBV6-2 or TRBV6-3 and TRBJ1-6; possibly TRBD1 for D (6 bases). The CDR3 sequence is 12 residues long. The V end was cut by 8 bases, the J end by 11 bases, with 13 bases between. Germline V gene sequence: CDR1 MNHEY, CDR2 SVGEGT. The CDR3 here is CASGRRGPPLHF. The CDR3 bases are TGTGCCAGCGGCCGCCGGGGGCCACCCCTCCACTTT.

This clonotype was observed a handful of times. The chain employs TRBV20-1 and TRBJ2-1; D not resolved. CDR3 length: 13 amino acids. The ends were cut back, 0 bases at V and 9 bases at J, with 12 bases in the middle. CDR1 and CDR2 (germline): DFQATT, SNEGSKA (reference sequence). The CDR3 sequence: CSARDPGLGEQFF. In nucleotides, the CDR3 is TGCAGTGCTAGAGATCCCGGGCTCGGTGAGCAGTTCTTC.

CDR3 nucleotides: TGTGCCAGCAGTGACAGACAGGGATGGGACACCGGGGAGCTGTTTTTT. Protein sequence: CASSDRQGWDTGELFF. The chain is built from TRBV28 and TRBJ2-2; 7 nucleotides match TRBD1. The CDR3 length is 16 residues. Germline-derived CDR1 and CDR2 are MDHEN and SYDVKM. After removal of 5 bases from V and 3 bases from J, the junction contained 9 bases not matched to a gene.

The rearrangement links TRBV20-1 to TRBJ2-2; D gene uncertain. V lost 0 bases and J 0 bases, leaving 14 bases between the germline ends. The germline V gene encodes CDR1 DFQATT and CDR2 SNEGSKA (reference sequence). The length of the CDR3 is 17 residues. This chain's CDR3 is CSARDSSWRSNTGELFF. As DNA, the CDR3 is TGCAGTGCTAGAGATAGTTCCTGGCGGTCGAACACCGGGGAGCTGTTTTTT.

The V call is TRBV5-1, the J call TRBJ2-7; D is perhaps TRBD2 (5 bases). There are 14 residues in the CDR3. Germline V CDR1 and CDR2: SGHRS, YFSETQ. V lost 0 bases, J lost 3 bases, and 10 bases lay in between. The CDR3 DNA is TGCGCCAGCAGCTTGGGGAGGCAGCGCTACGAGCAGTACTTC. Encoded protein: CASSLGRQRYEQYF.

V usage is TRBV12-3 or TRBV12-4 and J usage is TRBJ1-1; 7 bases align to TRBD1. Trimming took 3 bases from V and 4 from J; bases not matched to a gene: 14. This CDR3 contains 17 residues. The CDR3 loop is CASSFEGTAGVRTEAFF. As DNA, the CDR3 is TGTGCCAGCAGTTTTGAGGGGACAGCTGGGGTGCGCACTGAAGCTTTCTTT.